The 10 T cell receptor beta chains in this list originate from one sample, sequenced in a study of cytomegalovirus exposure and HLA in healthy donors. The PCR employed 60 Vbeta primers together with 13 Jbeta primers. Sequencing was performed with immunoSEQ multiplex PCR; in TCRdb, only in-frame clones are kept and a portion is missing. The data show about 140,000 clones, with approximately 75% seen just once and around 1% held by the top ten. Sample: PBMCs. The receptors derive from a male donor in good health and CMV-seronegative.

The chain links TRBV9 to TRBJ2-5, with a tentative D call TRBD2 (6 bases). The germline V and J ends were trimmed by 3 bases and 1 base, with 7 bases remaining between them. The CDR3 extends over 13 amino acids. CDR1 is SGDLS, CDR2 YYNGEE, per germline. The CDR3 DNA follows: TGTGCCAGCAGCGGGGGAGGCCAAGAGACCCAGTACTTC. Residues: CASSGGGQETQYF.

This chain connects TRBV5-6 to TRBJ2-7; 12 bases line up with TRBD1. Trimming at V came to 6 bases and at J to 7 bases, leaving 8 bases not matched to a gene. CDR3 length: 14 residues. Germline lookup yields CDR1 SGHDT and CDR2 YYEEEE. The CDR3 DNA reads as TGTGCCAGCACCTTAGGGACAGGGGGCATAGAGCAGTACTTC. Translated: CASTLGTGGIEQYF.

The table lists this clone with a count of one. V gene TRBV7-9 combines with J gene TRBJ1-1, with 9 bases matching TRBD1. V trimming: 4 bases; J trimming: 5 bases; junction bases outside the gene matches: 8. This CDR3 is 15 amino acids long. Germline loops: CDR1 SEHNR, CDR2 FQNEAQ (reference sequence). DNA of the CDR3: TGTGCCAGCAGCTCAGCCGGGACAGGGTTAACTGAAGCTTTCTTT. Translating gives CASSSAGTGLTEAFF.

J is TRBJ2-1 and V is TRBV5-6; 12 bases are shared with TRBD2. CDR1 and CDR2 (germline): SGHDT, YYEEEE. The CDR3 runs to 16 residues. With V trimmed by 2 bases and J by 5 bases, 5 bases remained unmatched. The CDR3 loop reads CASSFPSGGANNEQFF. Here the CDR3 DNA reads TGTGCCAGCAGCTTTCCTAGCGGGGGGGCCAACAATGAGCAGTTCTTC.

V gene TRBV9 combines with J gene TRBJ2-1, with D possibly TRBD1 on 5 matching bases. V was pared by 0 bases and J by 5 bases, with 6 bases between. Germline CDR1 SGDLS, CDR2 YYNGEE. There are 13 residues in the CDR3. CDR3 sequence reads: CASSVEDNNEQFF. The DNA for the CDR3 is TGTGCCAGCAGCGTAGAGGACAACAATGAGCAGTTCTTC.

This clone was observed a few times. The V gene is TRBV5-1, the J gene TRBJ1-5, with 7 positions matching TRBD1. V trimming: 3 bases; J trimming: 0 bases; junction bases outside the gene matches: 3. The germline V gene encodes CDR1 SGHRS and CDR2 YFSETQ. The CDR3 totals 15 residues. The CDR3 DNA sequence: TGCGCCAGCAGCTATACAGGGGATAGCAATCAGCCCCAGCATTTT. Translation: CASSYTGDSNQPQHF.

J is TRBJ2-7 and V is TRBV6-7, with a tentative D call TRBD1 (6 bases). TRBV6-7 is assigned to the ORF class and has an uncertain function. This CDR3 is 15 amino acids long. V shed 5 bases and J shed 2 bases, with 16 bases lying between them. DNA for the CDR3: TGTGCCAGCAGTCCCGGACAGAACACAACCTACGAGCAGTACTTC. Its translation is CASSPGQNTTYEQYF.

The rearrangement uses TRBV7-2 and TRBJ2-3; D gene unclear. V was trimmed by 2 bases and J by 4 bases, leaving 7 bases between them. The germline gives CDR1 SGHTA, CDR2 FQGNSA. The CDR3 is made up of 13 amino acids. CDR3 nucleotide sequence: TGTGCCAGCAGCTTACAGATGTCAGATACGCAGTATTTT. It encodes CASSLQMSDTQYF.

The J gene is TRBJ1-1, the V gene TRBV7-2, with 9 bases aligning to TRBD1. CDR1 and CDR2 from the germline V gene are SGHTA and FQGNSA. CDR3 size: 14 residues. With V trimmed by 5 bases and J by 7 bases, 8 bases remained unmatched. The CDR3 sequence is CASSVSGTGLEAFF. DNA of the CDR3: TGTGCCAGCAGCGTATCCGGGACAGGGCTTGAAGCTTTCTTT.

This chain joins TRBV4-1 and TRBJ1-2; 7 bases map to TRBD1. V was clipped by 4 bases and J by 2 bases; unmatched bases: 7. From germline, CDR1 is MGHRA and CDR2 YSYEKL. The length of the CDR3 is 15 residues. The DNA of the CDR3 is TGCGCCAGCAGCCCCACACCGACAGGGAACTATGGCTACACCTTC. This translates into CASSPTPTGNYGYTF.